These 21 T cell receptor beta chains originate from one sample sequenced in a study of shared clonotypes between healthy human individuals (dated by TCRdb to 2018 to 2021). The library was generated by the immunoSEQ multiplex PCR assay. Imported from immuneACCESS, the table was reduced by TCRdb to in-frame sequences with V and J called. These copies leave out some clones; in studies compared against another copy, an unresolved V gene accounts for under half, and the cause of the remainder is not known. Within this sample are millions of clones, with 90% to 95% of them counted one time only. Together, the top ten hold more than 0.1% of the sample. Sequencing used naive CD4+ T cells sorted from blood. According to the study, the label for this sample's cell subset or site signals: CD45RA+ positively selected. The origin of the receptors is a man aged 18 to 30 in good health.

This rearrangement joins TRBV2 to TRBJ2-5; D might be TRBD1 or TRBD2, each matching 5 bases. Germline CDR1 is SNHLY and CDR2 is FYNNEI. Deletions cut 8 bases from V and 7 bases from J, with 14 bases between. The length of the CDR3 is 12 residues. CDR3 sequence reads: CASGTQRLTQYF. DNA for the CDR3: TGTGCCAGCGGGACCCAGCGGTTGACCCAGTACTTC.

The CDR3 spells CASSWTNNSPLHF. The CDR3 coding sequence is TGTGCCAGCAGCTGGACCAATAATTCACCCCTCCACTTT. The chain is built from TRBV7-6 and TRBJ1-6; D unresolved. The CDR3 has 13 residues. Germline-derived CDR1 and CDR2 are SGHVS and FNYEAQ. V lost 4 bases and J lost 5, with 6 bases in between.

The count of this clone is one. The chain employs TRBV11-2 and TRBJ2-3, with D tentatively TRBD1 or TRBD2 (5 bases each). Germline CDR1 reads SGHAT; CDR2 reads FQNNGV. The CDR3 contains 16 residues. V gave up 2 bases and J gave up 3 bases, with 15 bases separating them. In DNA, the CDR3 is TGTGCCAGCAGCTTAACGGGACGAGGTGATACAGATACGCAGTATTTT. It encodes CASSLTGRGDTDTQYF.

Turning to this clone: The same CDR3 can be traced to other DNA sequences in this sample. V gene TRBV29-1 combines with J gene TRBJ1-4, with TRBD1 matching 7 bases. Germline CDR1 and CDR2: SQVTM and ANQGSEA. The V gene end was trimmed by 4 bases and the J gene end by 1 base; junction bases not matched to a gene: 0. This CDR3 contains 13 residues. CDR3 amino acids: CSVGQGTNEKLFF. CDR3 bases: TGCAGCGTTGGACAGGGAACTAATGAAAAACTGTTTTTT.

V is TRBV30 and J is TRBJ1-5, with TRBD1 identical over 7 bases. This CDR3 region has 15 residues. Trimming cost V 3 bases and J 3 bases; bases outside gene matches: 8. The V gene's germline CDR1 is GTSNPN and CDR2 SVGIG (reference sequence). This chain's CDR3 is CAWSPGGTNNQPQHF. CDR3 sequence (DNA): TGTGCCTGGAGCCCAGGGGGAACGAACAATCAGCCCCAGCATTTT. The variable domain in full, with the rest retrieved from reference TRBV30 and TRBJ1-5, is SQTIHQWPATLVQPVGSPLSLECTVEGTSNPNLYWYRQAAGRGLQLLFYSVGIGQISSEVPQNLSASRPQDRQFILSSKKLLLSDSGFYLCAWSPGGTNNQPQHFGDGTRLSIL.

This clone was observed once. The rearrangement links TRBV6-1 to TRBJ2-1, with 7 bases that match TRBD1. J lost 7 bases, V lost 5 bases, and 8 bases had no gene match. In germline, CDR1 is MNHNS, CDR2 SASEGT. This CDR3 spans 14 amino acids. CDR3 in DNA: TGTGCCAGCAGTCCTACAGGGGTGCGTAATGAGCAGTTCTTC. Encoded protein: CASSPTGVRNEQFF.

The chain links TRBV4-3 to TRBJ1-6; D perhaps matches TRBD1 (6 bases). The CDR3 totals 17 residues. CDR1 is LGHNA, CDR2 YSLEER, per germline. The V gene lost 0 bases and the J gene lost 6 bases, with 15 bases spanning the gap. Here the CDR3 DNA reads TGCGCCAGCAGCCAAGAGGCGACAAGGGGGGCTAATTCACCCCTCCACTTT. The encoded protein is CASSQEATRGANSPLHF.

CDR3 in DNA: TGTGCCATCAGCCGGACTAGCAATTCCTACGAGCAGTACTTC. Its protein is CAISRTSNSYEQYF. This rearrangement joins TRBV10-3 to TRBJ2-7, with TRBD2 matching 8 bases. The CDR3 length is 14 residues. V shed 6 bases and J 1 base; nucleotides not matched to a gene: 5. Germline CDR1 reads ENHRY; CDR2 reads SYGVKD.

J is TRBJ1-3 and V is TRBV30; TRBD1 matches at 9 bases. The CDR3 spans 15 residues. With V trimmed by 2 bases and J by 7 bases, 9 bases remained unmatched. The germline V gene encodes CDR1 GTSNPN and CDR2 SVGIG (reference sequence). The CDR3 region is CAWSPPGQGWNTIYF. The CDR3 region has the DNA TGTGCCTGGAGTCCTCCGGGACAGGGTTGGAACACCATATATTTT.

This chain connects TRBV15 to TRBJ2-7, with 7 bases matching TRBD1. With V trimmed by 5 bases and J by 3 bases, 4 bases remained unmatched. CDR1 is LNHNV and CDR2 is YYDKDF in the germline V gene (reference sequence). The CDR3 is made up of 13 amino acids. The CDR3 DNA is TGTGCCACCAGCGGGGACAGATTCTACGAGCAGTACTTC. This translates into CATSGDRFYEQYF.

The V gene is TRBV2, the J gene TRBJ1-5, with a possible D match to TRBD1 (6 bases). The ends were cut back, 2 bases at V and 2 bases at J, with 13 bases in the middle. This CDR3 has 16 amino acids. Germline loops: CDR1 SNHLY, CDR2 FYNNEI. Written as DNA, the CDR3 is TGTGCCAGCAGTGAAAGGGGGGCATTGGGCAATCAGCCCCAGCATTTT. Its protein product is CASSERGALGNQPQHF.

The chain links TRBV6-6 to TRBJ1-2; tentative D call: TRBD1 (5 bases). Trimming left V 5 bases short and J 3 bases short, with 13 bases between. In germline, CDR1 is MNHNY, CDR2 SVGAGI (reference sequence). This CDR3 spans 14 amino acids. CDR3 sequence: CASSVQETYYGYTF. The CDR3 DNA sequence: TGTGCCAGCAGTGTACAGGAGACCTACTATGGCTACACCTTC.

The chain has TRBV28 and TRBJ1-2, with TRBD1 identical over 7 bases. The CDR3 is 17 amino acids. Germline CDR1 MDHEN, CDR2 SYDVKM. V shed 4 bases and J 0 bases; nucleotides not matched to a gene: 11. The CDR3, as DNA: TGTGCCAGCAGTTCCCTCGGGACAGCAGAAGCTAACTATGGCTACACCTTC. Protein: CASSSLGTAEANYGYTF.

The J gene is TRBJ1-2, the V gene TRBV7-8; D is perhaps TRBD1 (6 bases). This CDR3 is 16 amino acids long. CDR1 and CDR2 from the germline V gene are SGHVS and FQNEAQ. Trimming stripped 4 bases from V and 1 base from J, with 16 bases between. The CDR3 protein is CASSSWDIALNYGYTF. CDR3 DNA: TGTGCCAGCAGCTCTTGGGACATCGCCCTTAACTATGGCTACACCTTC.

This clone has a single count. The CDR3: CASSSPTLNTEAFF. CDR3 bases: TGTGCCAGCAGTTCTCCGACACTTAACACTGAAGCTTTCTTT. J is TRBJ1-1 and V is TRBV6-5; D is unclear. Germline values: CDR1 MNHEY, CDR2 SVGAGI. The CDR3 runs 14 residues. Trimming cost V 4 bases and J 2 bases, with 11 bases left between them.

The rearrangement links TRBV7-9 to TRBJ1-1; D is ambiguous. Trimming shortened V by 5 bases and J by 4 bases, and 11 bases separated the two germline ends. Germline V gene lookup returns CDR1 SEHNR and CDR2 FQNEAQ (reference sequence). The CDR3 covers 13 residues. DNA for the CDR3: TGTGCCAGCAGCGGTAGTGGACCCACTGAAGCTTTCTTT. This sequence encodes CASSGSGPTEAFF. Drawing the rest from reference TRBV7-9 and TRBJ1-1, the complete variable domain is DTGVSQNPRHKITKRGQNVTFRCDPISEHNRLYWYRQTLGQGPEFLTYFQNEAQLEKSRLLSDRFSAERPKGSFSTLEIQRTEQGDSAMYLCASSGSGPTEAFFGQGTRLTVV.

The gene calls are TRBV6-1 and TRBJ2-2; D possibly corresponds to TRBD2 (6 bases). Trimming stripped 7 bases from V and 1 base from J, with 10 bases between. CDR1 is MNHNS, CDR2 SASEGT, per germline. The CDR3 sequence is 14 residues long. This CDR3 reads CASMAGRNTGELFF. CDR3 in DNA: TGTGCCAGCATGGCGGGGCGGAACACCGGGGAGCTGTTTTTT.

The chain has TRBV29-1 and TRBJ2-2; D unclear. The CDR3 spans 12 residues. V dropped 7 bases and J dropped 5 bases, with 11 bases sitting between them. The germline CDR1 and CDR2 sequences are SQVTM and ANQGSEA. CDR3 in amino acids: CSGARQTGELFF. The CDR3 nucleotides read TGCAGCGGGGCGCGTCAAACCGGGGAGCTGTTTTTT.

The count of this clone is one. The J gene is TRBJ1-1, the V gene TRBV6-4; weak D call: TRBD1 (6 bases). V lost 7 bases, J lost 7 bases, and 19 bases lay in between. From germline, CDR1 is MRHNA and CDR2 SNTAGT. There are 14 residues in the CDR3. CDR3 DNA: TGTGCCAGCAAGAACTCGGACAGCCACAGTGAAGCTTTCTTT. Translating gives CASKNSDSHSEAFF.

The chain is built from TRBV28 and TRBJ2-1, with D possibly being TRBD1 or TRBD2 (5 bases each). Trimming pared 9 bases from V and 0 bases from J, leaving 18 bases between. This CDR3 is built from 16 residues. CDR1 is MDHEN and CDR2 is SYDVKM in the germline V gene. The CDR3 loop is CASPPLGASSYNEQFF. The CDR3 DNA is TGTGCCAGTCCACCCCTCGGGGCCAGCTCCTACAATGAGCAGTTCTTC.

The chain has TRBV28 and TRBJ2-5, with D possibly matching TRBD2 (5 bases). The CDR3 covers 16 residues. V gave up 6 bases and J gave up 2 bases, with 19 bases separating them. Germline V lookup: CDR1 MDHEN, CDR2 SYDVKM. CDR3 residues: CASRERSGILQETQYF. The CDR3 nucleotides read TGTGCCAGCAGAGAGCGCTCGGGGATCCTACAAGAGACCCAGTACTTC.